Listed here are 21 T cell receptor beta chains from one sample, sequenced in a study of OX40 agonist ivuxolimab in advanced cancers. This table comes from immunoSEQ multiplex PCR, and its TCRdb copy is limited to in-frame clones, with some not included. This table holds approximately 44,000 clones, approximately 84% found once. The material was CD4+ or CD8+ T cells sorted from blood, obtained in a trial of the OX40 agonist ivuxolimab. These receptors were obtained from an adult with an advanced solid tumor such as melanoma, head and neck, liver or kidney cancer.

This clone was seen a single time. The chain recombines TRBV14 with TRBJ1-1; D unclear. V lost 2 bases and J 3 bases, leaving 10 bases between the germline ends. Germline assignment: CDR1 SGHDN and CDR2 FVKESK. CDR3 size: 14 residues. The CDR3 sequence is CASSQSKGYTEAFF. The CDR3, as DNA: TGTGCCAGCAGCCAATCAAAAGGCTACACTGAAGCTTTCTTT. Combining the CDR3 with reference TRBV14 and TRBJ1-1 gives the whole variable domain EAGVTQFPSHSVIEKGQTVTLRCDPISGHDNLYWYRRVMGKEIKFLLHFVKESKQDESGMPNNRFLAERTGGTYSTLKVQPAELEDSGVYFCASSQSKGYTEAFFGQGTRLTVV.

J is TRBJ1-6 and V is TRBV7-2; perhaps TRBD1 as D (6 bases). Germline CDR1 reads SGHTA; CDR2 reads FQGNSA. The CDR3 has 15 amino acids. Trimming took off 6 bases at V and 7 bases at J, with 16 bases between the two ends. CDR3 residues: CASRPRQAGNSPLHF. The CDR3, as DNA: TGTGCCAGCAGGCCTAGACAGGCGGGGAATTCACCCCTCCACTTT.

This chain links TRBV30 with TRBJ2-5; TRBD1 matches at 8 bases. After removal of 0 bases from V and 4 bases from J, the junction contained 7 bases not matched to a gene. The CDR3 spans 15 residues. Per germline, CDR1 GTSNPN and CDR2 SVGIG (reference sequence). CDR3 sequence: CAWSVGQGAGETQYF. CDR3 in DNA: TGTGCCTGGAGTGTAGGGCAGGGGGCAGGAGAGACCCAGTACTTC.

V usage is TRBV9 and J usage is TRBJ2-1; weak D call: TRBD1 (5 bases). The germline V gene has CDR1 SGDLS and CDR2 YYNGEE. The length of the CDR3 is 16 residues. Trimming cost V 0 bases and J 2 bases, with 12 bases left between them. DNA of the CDR3: TGTGCCAGCAGCGTAGGGAAAGGGGTCCCCTACAATGAGCAGTTCTTC. Protein sequence: CASSVGKGVPYNEQFF.

The chain joins TRBV9 to TRBJ2-1; no definite D call. Germline loops: CDR1 SGDLS, CDR2 YYNGEE. V dropped 4 bases and J dropped 6 bases, with 17 bases sitting between them. CDR3 size: 15 residues. CDR3 amino acids: CASSPPWGTRNEQFF. In DNA, the CDR3 is TGTGCCAGCAGCCCTCCCTGGGGTACCCGCAATGAGCAGTTCTTC.

The V gene is TRBV4-1, the J gene TRBJ1-1; D is uncertain. Trimming removed 1 base from V and 3 bases from J, with 9 bases in between. Germline assignment: CDR1 MGHRA and CDR2 YSYEKL. The CDR3 is 14 residues long. The CDR3 is CASSQVSSYTEAFF. The CDR3 nucleotides read TGCGCCAGCAGCCAAGTAAGCTCATACACTGAAGCTTTCTTT.

The chain recombines TRBV6-6 with TRBJ2-7; D call uncertain. The germline CDR1 and CDR2 sequences are MNHNY and SVGAGI (reference sequence). V was trimmed by 5 bases and J by 2 bases, leaving 7 bases between them. The CDR3 has 12 amino acids. The CDR3 reads CASSPGAYEQYF. In DNA form, the CDR3 reads TGTGCCAGCAGTCCCGGAGCCTACGAGCAGTACTTC.

The chain uses TRBV6-1 and TRBJ1-1; weak D call: TRBD1 (5 bases). The CDR3 covers 14 residues. V shed 7 bases and J shed 1 base, with 13 bases lying between them. Germline values: CDR1 MNHNS, CDR2 SASEGT. CDR3 bases: TGTGCCAGCACGCTAGGAAGGGGGAACACTGAAGCTTTCTTT. This codes for CASTLGRGNTEAFF.

CDR3 in amino acids: CASSFTGNYGYTF. In DNA form, the CDR3 reads TGTGCCAGCAGCTTCACAGGGAACTATGGCTACACCTTC. V gene TRBV5-5 combines with J gene TRBJ1-2; weak D call: TRBD1 (6 bases). This CDR3 is 13 amino acids long. The germline V gene encodes CDR1 SGHKS and CDR2 YYEKEE (reference sequence). V lost 2 bases to trimming and J lost 2 bases, with 7 bases between them.

The rearrangement links TRBV30 to TRBJ1-1; D remains ambiguous. The CDR3 is 12 amino acids. The germline CDR1 and CDR2 sequences are GTSNPN and SVGIG (reference sequence). Deletions cut 2 bases from V and 11 bases from J, with 15 bases between. The CDR3 bases are TGTGCCTGGAGTAAAGGGCGGCCGGGGGCTTTCTTT. It codes for CAWSKGRPGAFF.

This clone was observed a few times. The chain uses TRBV2 and TRBJ1-1; TRBD1 aligns across 7 bases. The CDR3 is made up of 15 amino acids. Germline loops: CDR1 SNHLY, CDR2 FYNNEI. V gave up 6 bases and J gave up 4 bases; unmatched junction bases: 11. As DNA, the CDR3 is TGTGCCAGCAGATTCGACAGGGAGAAGAGCACTGAAGCTTTCTTT. It codes for CASRFDREKSTEAFF.

The rearrangement joins TRBV2 to TRBJ2-1; D might be TRBD1 (6 bases). Deletions cut 6 bases from V and 7 bases from J, with 22 bases between. Germline CDR1 and CDR2: SNHLY and FYNNEI. The CDR3 is 16 residues long. CDR3 bases: TGTGCCAGCAGCCCTTACTCCGGGACATCTGGGAATGAGCAGTTCTTC. This gives the protein CASSPYSGTSGNEQFF.

This CDR3 reads CASSPAEHQPQHF. Here the CDR3 DNA reads TGTGCCAGCTCACCGGCGGAGCATCAGCCCCAGCATTTT. V usage is TRBV18 and J usage is TRBJ1-5; D gene unclear. The V gene lost 3 bases and the J gene lost 5 bases, with 8 bases spanning the gap. This CDR3 region has 13 residues. Germline V CDR1 and CDR2: KGHSH, LQKENI.

The V call is TRBV5-4, the J call TRBJ1-2; D is uncertain. This CDR3 has 16 amino acids. The V end was cut by 4 bases, the J end by 8 bases, with 24 bases between. Germline CDR1 and CDR2: SGHNT and YYREEE (reference sequence). This CDR3 reads CASSQQSSEGGGGYTF. The CDR3 nucleotides are TGTGCCAGCAGCCAACAGTCCTCGGAGGGAGGAGGGGGCTACACCTTC.

The chain recombines TRBV4-2 with TRBJ1-2; 10 bases agree with TRBD1. The germline V gene encodes CDR1 LGHNA and CDR2 YNFKEQ. V gave up 6 bases and J gave up 8 bases; unmatched junction bases: 6. The CDR3 totals 13 residues. The chain's CDR3 is CASRPGTGDGYTF. DNA for the CDR3: TGTGCCAGCAGACCCGGGACAGGGGACGGCTACACCTTC.

The chain has TRBV7-2 and TRBJ1-1, with a tentative D call TRBD1 (5 bases). CDR3 size: 13 residues. Germline V gene lookup returns CDR1 SGHTA and CDR2 FQGNSA. V gave up 5 bases and J gave up 1 base, with 8 bases separating them. In DNA, the CDR3 is TGTGCCAGCAGCAGGACACGGAACACTGAAGCTTTCTTT. This sequence encodes CASSRTRNTEAFF.

This rearrangement joins TRBV4-3 to TRBJ1-6; 7 bases map to TRBD1. CDR1 and CDR2 (germline): LGHNA, YSLEER. V lost 4 bases, J lost 5 bases, and 14 bases stayed unmatched. The CDR3 length is 18 residues. For the CDR3, the DNA is TGCGCCAGCAGCCCGCAAATTACCAGGACAGGTGATAATTCACCCCTCCACTTT. Its translation is CASSPQITRTGDNSPLHF.

J is TRBJ1-2 and V is TRBV30; possible D gene TRBD1, 6 bases. The CDR3 consists of 12 residues. The germline gives CDR1 GTSNPN, CDR2 SVGIG (reference sequence). Trimming took 2 bases from V and 7 from J, leaving 11 bases between them. CDR3 in amino acids: CAWSTGAPGYTF. CDR3 DNA sequence: TGTGCCTGGAGTACGGGGGCGCCTGGCTACACCTTC.

This sequence joins TRBV27 and TRBJ2-3; 10 bases align to TRBD2. Germline V gene lookup returns CDR1 MNHEY and CDR2 SMNVEV (reference sequence). J gave up 5 bases and V 1 base, and 6 bases lay outside the gene matches. The CDR3 spans 16 residues. This chain's CDR3 is CASSLYYSSGRDTQYF. CDR3 coding DNA: TGTGCCAGCAGTTTATACTATTCTAGCGGGAGAGATACGCAGTATTTT.

The rearrangement joins TRBV27 to TRBJ1-5; TRBD1 is a possible D gene (5 bases). The germline CDR1 and CDR2 sequences are MNHEY and SMNVEV (reference sequence). V lost 7 bases and J lost 0, with 13 bases in between. The CDR3 is 15 amino acids. The CDR3, as DNA: TGTGCCAGCACCCCAATGACAGCTAGCAATCAGCCCCAGCATTTT. It is translated as CASTPMTASNQPQHF.

This clone has just one count. The chain carries TRBV5-1 and TRBJ2-1; 8 positions match TRBD1. V trimming: 0 bases; J trimming: 4 bases; junction bases outside the gene matches: 0. The CDR3 runs 14 residues. Germline CDR1 is SGHRS and CDR2 is YFSETQ. As DNA, the CDR3 is TGCGCCAGCAGCTTGGGGACAGGGTACAATGAGCAGTTCTTC. Amino acid sequence: CASSLGTGYNEQFF.